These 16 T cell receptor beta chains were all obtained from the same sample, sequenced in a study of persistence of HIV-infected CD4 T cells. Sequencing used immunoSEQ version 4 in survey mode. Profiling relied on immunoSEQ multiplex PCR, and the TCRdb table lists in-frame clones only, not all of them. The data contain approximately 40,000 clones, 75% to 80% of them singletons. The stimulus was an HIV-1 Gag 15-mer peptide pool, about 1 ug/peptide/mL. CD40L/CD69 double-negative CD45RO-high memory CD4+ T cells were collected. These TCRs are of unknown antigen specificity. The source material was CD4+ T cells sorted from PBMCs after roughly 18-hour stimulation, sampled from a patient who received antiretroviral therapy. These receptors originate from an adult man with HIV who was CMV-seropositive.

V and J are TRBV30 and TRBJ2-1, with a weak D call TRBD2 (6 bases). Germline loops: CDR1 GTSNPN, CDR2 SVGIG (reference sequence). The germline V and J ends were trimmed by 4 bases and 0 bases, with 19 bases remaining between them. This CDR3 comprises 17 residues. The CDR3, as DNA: TGTGCCTGGAAAACCCCTTTGGGGCGGGGCTCCTACAATGAGCAGTTCTTC. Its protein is CAWKTPLGRGSYNEQFF.

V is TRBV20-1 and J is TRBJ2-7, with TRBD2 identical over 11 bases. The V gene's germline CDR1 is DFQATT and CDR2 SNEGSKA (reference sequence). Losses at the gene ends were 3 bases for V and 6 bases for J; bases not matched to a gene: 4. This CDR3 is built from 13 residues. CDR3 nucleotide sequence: TGCAGTGCTAGTAGCGGGAGGGCGATCGAGCAGTACTTC. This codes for CSASSGRAIEQYF.

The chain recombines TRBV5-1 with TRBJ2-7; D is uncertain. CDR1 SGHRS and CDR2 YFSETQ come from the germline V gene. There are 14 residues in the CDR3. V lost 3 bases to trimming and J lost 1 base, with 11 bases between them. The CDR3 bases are TGCGCCAGCAGCTGGGCAGGATTTTCCTACGAGCAGTACTTC. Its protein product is CASSWAGFSYEQYF.

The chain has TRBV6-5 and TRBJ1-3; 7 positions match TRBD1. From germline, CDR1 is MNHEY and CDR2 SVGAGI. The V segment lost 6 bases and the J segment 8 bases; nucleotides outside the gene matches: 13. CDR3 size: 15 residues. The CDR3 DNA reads TGTGCCAGCAGCCGCGACAGGGCTATAGTGGACACCATATATTTT. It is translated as CASSRDRAIVDTIYF.

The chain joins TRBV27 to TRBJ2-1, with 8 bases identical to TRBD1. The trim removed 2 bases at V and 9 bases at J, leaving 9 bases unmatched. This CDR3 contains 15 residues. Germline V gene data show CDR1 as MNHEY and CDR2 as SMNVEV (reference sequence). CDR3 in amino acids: CASSLGGQVLSEQFF. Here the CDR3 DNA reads TGTGCCAGCAGTTTAGGGGGACAGGTGTTGAGTGAGCAGTTCTTC.

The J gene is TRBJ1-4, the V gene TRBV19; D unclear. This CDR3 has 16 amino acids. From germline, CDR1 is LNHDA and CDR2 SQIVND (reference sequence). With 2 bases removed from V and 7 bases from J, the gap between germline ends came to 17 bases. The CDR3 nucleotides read TGTGCCAGTAGTATAAACCCCCGGACGGCGGGTGAAAAACTGTTTTTT. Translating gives CASSINPRTAGEKLFF.

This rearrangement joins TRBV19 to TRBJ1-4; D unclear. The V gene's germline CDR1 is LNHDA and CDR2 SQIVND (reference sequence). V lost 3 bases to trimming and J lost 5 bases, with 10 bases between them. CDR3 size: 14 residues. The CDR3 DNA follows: TGTGCCAGTAGTATTCGTGCCTCAAATGAAAAACTGTTTTTT. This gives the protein CASSIRASNEKLFF.

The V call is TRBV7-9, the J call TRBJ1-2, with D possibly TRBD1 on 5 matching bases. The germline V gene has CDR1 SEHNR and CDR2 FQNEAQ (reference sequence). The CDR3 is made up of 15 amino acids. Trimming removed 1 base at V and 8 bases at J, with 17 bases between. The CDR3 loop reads CASSLGGRTGLGYTF. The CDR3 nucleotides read TGTGCCAGCAGCTTAGGGGGCAGGACTGGATTGGGCTACACCTTC.

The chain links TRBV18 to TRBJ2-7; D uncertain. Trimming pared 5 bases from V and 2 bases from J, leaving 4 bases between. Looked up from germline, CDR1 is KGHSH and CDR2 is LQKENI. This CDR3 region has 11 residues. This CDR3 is CASSGTYEQYF. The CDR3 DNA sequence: TGTGCCAGCTCAGGTACCTACGAGCAGTACTTC. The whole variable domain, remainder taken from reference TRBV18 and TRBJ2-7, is NAGVMQNPRHLVRRRGQEARLRCSPMKGHSHVYWYRQLPEEGLKFMVYLQKENIIDESGMPKERFSAEFPKEGPSILRIQQVVRGDSAAYFCASSGTYEQYFGPGTRLTVT.

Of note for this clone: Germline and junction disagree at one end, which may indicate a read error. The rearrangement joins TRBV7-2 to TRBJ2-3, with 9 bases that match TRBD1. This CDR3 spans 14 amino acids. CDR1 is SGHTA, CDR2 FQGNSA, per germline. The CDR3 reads CAGSPGQGTDTQYF. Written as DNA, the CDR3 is TGTGCCGGCAGCCCGGGACAGGGAACAGATACGCAGTATTTT.

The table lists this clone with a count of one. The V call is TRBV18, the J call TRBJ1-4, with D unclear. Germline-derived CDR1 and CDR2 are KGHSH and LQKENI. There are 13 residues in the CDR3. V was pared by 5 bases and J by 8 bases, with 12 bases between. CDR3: CASSAGMREKLFF. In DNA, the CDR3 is TGTGCCAGCTCAGCGGGGATGCGGGAAAAACTGTTTTTT. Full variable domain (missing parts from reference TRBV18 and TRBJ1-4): NAGVMQNPRHLVRRRGQEARLRCSPMKGHSHVYWYRQLPEEGLKFMVYLQKENIIDESGMPKERFSAEFPKEGPSILRIQQVVRGDSAAYFCASSAGMREKLFFGSGTQLSVL.

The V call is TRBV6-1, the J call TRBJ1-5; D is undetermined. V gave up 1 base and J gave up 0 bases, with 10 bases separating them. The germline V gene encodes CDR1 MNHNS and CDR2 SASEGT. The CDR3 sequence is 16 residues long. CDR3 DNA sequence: TGTGCCAGCAGTGAAGGAAGACCTAATAGCAATCAGCCCCAGCATTTT. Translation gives CASSEGRPNSNQPQHF.

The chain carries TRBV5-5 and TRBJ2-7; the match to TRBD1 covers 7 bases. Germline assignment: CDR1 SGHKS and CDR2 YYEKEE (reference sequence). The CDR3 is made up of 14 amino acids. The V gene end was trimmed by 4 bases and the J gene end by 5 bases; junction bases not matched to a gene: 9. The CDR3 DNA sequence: TGTGCCAGCAGCCTGGGACAGTCAAGCCACGAGCAGTACTTC. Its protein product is CASSLGQSSHEQYF.

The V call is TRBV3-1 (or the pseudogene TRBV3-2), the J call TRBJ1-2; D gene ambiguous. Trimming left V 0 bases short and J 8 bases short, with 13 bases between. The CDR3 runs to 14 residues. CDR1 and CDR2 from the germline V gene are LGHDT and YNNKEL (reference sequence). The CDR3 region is CASSQDRGIDGYTF. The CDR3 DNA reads TGTGCCAGCAGCCAAGACCGGGGAATCGACGGCTACACCTTC.

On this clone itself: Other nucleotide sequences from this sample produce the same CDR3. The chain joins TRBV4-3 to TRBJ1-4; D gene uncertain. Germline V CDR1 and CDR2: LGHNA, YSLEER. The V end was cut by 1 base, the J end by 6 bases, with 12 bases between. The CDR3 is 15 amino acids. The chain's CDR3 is CASSQGRAGYEKLFF. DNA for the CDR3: TGCGCCAGCAGCCAAGGGAGAGCTGGATATGAAAAACTGTTTTTT.

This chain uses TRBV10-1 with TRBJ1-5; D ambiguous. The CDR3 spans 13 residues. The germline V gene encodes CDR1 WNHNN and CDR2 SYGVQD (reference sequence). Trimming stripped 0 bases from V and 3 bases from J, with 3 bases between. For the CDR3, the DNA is TGCGCCAGCAGTGAGTCCCTCAATCAGCCCCAGCATTTT. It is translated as CASSESLNQPQHF.